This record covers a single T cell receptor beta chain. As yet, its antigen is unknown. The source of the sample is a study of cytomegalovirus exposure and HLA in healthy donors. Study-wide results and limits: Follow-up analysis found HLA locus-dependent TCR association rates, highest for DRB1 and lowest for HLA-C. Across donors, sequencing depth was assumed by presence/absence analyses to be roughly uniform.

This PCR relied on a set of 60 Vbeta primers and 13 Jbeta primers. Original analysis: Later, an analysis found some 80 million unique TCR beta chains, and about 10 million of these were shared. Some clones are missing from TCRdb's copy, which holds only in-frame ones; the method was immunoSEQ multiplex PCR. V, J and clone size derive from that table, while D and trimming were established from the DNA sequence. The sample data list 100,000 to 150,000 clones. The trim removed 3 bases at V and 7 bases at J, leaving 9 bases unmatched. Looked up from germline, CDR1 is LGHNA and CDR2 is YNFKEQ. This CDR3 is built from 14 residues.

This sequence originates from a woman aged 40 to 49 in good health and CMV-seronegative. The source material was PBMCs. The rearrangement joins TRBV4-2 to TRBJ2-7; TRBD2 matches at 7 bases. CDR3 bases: TGTGCCAGCAGCCAGGGGGAGGGTCGTTATGAGCAGTACTTC. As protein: CASSQGEGRYEQYF.